This T cell receptor beta chain was sequenced in a study of CD8+ T cells in alopecia areata. Regarding this clone: Its antigen is not identified.

The CDR3 runs 15 residues. V lost 4 bases to trimming and J lost 8 bases; unmatched junction nucleotides: 11. Germline CDR1 SGDLS, CDR2 YYNGEE. Overall study results and limits: One nonresponder leaves baseline CD8+ expansion's link to response uncertain. Although TCR sharing was seen in mice, sharing across patients was less clear, possibly for HLA-related reasons.

Treatment in this sample: oral pan-JAK inhibitor, 5-10 mg twice daily. Sequencing templates came from extracted RNA that was reverse transcribed into cDNA. Assay used: immunoSEQ multiplex PCR; TCRdb lists only in-frame clones, some missing. The data hold about 150,000 clones, with under 70% observed a single time. The specimen comprised CD4+ T cells sorted from blood, sampled at week 4, from a patient treated with tofacitinib. The J gene is TRBJ1-4, the V gene TRBV9; TRBD1 matches at 7 bases. The receptor comes from a human donor with alopecia areata. CDR3 sequence reads: CASSLMTGTAEKLFF. The CDR3 nucleotides are TGTGCCAGCAGCTTGATGACCGGGACAGCCGAAAAACTGTTTTTT.